The next 15 T cell receptor beta chains were all read from a single sample in a study of T cell responses to AZD1222 COVID-19 vaccine. Clones were sequenced by immunoSEQ multiplex PCR, and TCRdb holds only the in-frame ones, with some missing. The sample lists around 150,000 clones, roughly 94% occurring once. Sequenced material: peripheral blood, taken on day 0 of AZD1222 vaccination. These receptors came from an adult in good health.

The chain couples TRBV3-1 (or the pseudogene TRBV3-2) to TRBJ1-2; a weak D match, TRBD1 (5 bases). Trimming took 4 bases from V and 1 from J, leaving 7 bases between them. In germline, CDR1 is LGHDT, CDR2 YNNKEL (reference sequence). The CDR3 has 13 residues. The CDR3 coding sequence is TGTGCCAGCAGCCTACAGGTTAACTATGGCTACACCTTC. Translation gives CASSLQVNYGYTF.

This clone was counted a few times. The chain recombines TRBV10-3 with TRBJ1-3; no clear D gene. V was pared by 11 bases and J by 4 bases, with 6 bases between. CDR1 is ENHRY, CDR2 SYGVKD, per germline. CDR3 length: 10 residues. The CDR3 loop is CAAGGNTIYF. Written as DNA, the CDR3 is TGTGCCGCGGGCGGAAACACCATATATTTT.

This chain joins TRBV11-2 and TRBJ1-2; possibly TRBD1 for D (6 bases). Germline V gives CDR1 SGHAT, CDR2 FQNNGV. The CDR3 runs to 14 residues. Trimming took 1 base from V and 6 from J, leaving 12 bases between them. CDR3 DNA sequence: TGTGCCAGCAGCTTAGTACAGGGACGGCATGGCTACACCTTC. Residues: CASSLVQGRHGYTF.

V gene TRBV15 combines with J gene TRBJ2-1, with TRBD2 as a possible D gene (5 bases). V was trimmed by 4 bases and J by 4 bases, leaving 14 bases between them. This CDR3 contains 15 residues. Germline loops: CDR1 LNHNV, CDR2 YYDKDF (reference sequence). CDR3 in DNA: TGTGCCACCAGCACACCCCAGGAGGATTACAATGAGCAGTTCTTC. It yields the protein CATSTPQEDYNEQFF.

This chain joins TRBV5-5 and TRBJ1-5; TRBD1 matches at 7 bases. Germline values: CDR1 SGHKS, CDR2 YYEKEE (reference sequence). The CDR3 totals 15 residues. Germline trimming cut 0 bases from V and 6 bases from J; bases unmatched to any gene: 6. The CDR3 region has the DNA TGTGCCAGCAGCTTGGGGGTAGGGGGCGGTCAGCCCCAGCATTTT. Translation gives CASSLGVGGGQPQHF.

The rearrangement uses TRBV19 and TRBJ1-1; the D is unclear. V was clipped by 4 bases and J by 3 bases, with 18 bases between them. The CDR3 loop spans 16 amino acids. CDR1 and CDR2 (germline): LNHDA, SQIVND (reference sequence). This CDR3 is CASSRSQPLWDTEAFF. In nucleotides, the CDR3 is TGTGCCAGTAGTAGGTCCCAGCCCTTATGGGACACTGAAGCTTTCTTT.

The V gene is TRBV5-6, the J gene TRBJ2-1; 7 nucleotides agree with TRBD1. The V gene end was trimmed by 3 bases and the J gene end by 5 bases; junction bases not matched to a gene: 8. The CDR3 spans 15 residues. Germline assignment: CDR1 SGHDT and CDR2 YYEEEE. The CDR3 region has the DNA TGTGCCAGCAGCTACGGGGACAGCCGAAACAATGAGCAGTTCTTC. As protein: CASSYGDSRNNEQFF.

The rearrangement links TRBV19 to TRBJ1-1; tentatively, D is TRBD1 (6 bases). Trimming left V 3 bases short and J 5 bases short, with 13 bases between. CDR1 is LNHDA and CDR2 is SQIVND in the germline V gene (reference sequence). The CDR3 runs 14 residues. CDR3 loop: CASSITGWWTEAFF. The CDR3 coding sequence is TGTGCCAGTAGTATCACAGGGTGGTGGACTGAAGCTTTCTTT.

The chain uses TRBV5-1 and TRBJ1-1; 7 bases map to TRBD1. The CDR3 is 16 residues long. The ends lost 0 bases at V and 4 bases at J; junction bases unmatched: 9. CDR1 is SGHRS and CDR2 is YFSETQ in the germline V gene. CDR3 amino acids: CASSLALGTASTEAFF. The CDR3 coding sequence is TGCGCCAGCAGCTTGGCCCTCGGGACAGCCAGCACTGAAGCTTTCTTT.

The V gene is TRBV3-1 (or the pseudogene TRBV3-2), the J gene TRBJ1-4; no clear D. The germline CDR1 and CDR2 sequences are LGHDT and YNNKEL (reference sequence). Trimming cost V 1 base and J 8 bases, with 8 bases left between them. This CDR3 has 13 residues. The CDR3 coding sequence is TGTGCCAGCAGCCAAGCTGGGGTGGAAAAACTGTTTTTT. It is translated as CASSQAGVEKLFF.

The J gene is TRBJ1-6, the V gene TRBV5-5, with D perhaps TRBD1 (5 bases). Trimming left V 0 bases short and J 6 bases short, with 13 bases between. This CDR3 spans 16 amino acids. Germline CDR1 is SGHKS and CDR2 is YYEKEE (reference sequence). The CDR3 region has the DNA TGTGCCAGCAGCTTGGCACAGGACACGGTTAATTCACCCCTCCACTTT. It specifies CASSLAQDTVNSPLHF. The entire variable domain, with the rest obtained from reference TRBV5-5 and TRBJ1-6, is as follows: DAGVTQSPTHLIKTRGQQVTLRCSPISGHKSVSWYQQVLGQGPQFIFQYYEKEERGRGNFPDRFSARQFPNYSSELNVNALLLGDSALYLCASSLAQDTVNSPLHFGNGTRLTVT.

The chain has TRBV19 and TRBJ1-2, with TRBD1 identical over 12 bases. Germline assignment: CDR1 LNHDA and CDR2 SQIVND (reference sequence). This CDR3 has 15 amino acids. V lost 4 bases and J lost 2; bases outside the gene matches: 2. The CDR3 DNA follows: TGTGCCAGTAGTACAGGGACAGGGGGCAACTATGGCTACACCTTC. Protein sequence: CASSTGTGGNYGYTF.

The rearrangement uses TRBV5-4 and TRBJ2-4; 11 bases fit TRBD2. The CDR3 contains 18 residues. V trimming: 1 base; J trimming: 0 bases; junction bases outside the gene matches: 6. CDR1 SGHNT and CDR2 YYREEE come from the germline V gene (reference sequence). The CDR3 DNA is TGTGCCAGCAGCTTGATAACTAGCGGGGGTTTAGCCAAAAACATTCAGTACTTC. This sequence encodes CASSLITSGGLAKNIQYF.

The chain is built from TRBV5-6 and TRBJ1-2; maybe TRBD1 (6 bases). The CDR3 is made up of 13 amino acids. Trimming shortened V by 0 bases and J by 6 bases, and 9 bases separated the two germline ends. Germline CDR1 SGHDT, CDR2 YYEEEE. The CDR3 coding sequence is TGTGCCAGCAGCTTGGTACAGGGTGATGGCTACACCTTC. Residues: CASSLVQGDGYTF. The whole variable domain, remainder taken from reference TRBV5-6 and TRBJ1-2, is DAGVTQSPTHLIKTRGQQVTLRCSPKSGHDTVSWYQQALGQGPQFIFQYYEEEERQRGNFPDRFSGHQFPNYSSELNVNALLLGDSALYLCASSLVQGDGYTFGSGTRLTVV.

V is TRBV6-2 or TRBV6-3 and J is TRBJ2-7; D remains unclear. This CDR3 contains 12 residues. Germline V gene lookup returns CDR1 MNHEY and CDR2 SVGEGT. Trimming removed 3 bases from V and 7 bases from J, with 10 bases in between. CDR3 coding DNA: TGTGCCAGCAGTTATTCGGCAGGAGAGCAGTACGTC. This encodes CASSYSAGEQYV.